This paragraph covers one TCR beta chain sequence. The source of the sample is a study of blood T cell repertoires in COVID-19. Study-wide background: Specimens from acute and convalescent COVID-19 originated in the United States, Italy and Spain.

Participant-given clinical history determined each cohort assignment. Within the 2 weeks before study entry, each person in the exposed group met a COVID-19 case. CDR3 length: 17 amino acids. Germline V gives CDR1 SGHTA, CDR2 FQGNSA. J gave up 3 bases and V 1 base, and 6 bases lay outside the gene matches. Assay used: immunoSEQ multiplex PCR; TCRdb lists only in-frame clones, some missing. Of 250,000 or so clones detected, 80% to 95% appear once; the ten largest clones hold 2.8%. The TCR comes from a man aged 35 to 55 who had been exposed to COVID-19. This chain connects TRBV7-2 to TRBJ2-1, with 10 positions matching TRBD2. Specimen: PBMCs or T cells enriched from blood (not recorded which). The CDR3 region is CASSLGPGTSDYNEQFF. The CDR3 nucleotides are TGTGCCAGCAGCTTAGGGCCGGGGACTAGCGACTACAATGAGCAGTTCTTC.